This TCR beta chain was sequenced in a study of control samples from healthy donors and cancer patients. The CDR3 extends over 16 amino acids. Germline V lookup: CDR1 GTSNPN, CDR2 SVGIG (reference sequence). The V gene end was trimmed by 3 bases and the J gene end by 5 bases; junction bases not matched to a gene: 7. Produced via immunoSEQ multiplex PCR; TCRdb's table is partial and in-frame only. The sample has about 140,000 clones, about 91% seen once. This receptor was obtained from a man between 18 and 35 years old in good health. The chain recombines TRBV30 with TRBJ1-6; 10 nucleotides line up with TRBD1. The specimen was blood. The DNA of the CDR3 is TGTGCCTGGAGGAAAACAGGGACAGGGGATAATTCACCCCTCCACTTT. Protein sequence: CAWRKTGTGDNSPLHF.